Listed here are 26 T cell receptor beta chains from one sample, sequenced in a study of T cells in Graves' hyperthyroidism and ophthalmopathy. What was amplified from RNA transcripts were TCR beta CDR3 regions. With the HTBI primer set, the TCR CDR3 went through a first round of RT-PCR. Via MiXCR, TCRdb re-called the multiplex PCR reads, giving one row per CDR3 protein. The profile shows about 300,000 distinct CDR3 sequences, about an eighth of them singletons. Sequenced: blood. The origin of the receptors is a middle-aged woman with Graves' hyperthyroidism.

Worth noting for this clonotype: A single base separates this from a much larger clone, so it may be a read error. The rearrangement uses TRBV29-1 and TRBJ2-7; D remains ambiguous. This CDR3 is built from 14 residues. CDR1 is SQVTM, CDR2 ANQGSEA, per germline. CDR3 sequence reads: CGVERAGYSYEQYF. CDR3 DNA sequence: TGCGGCGTTGAAAGGGCCGGATATAGCTACGAGCAGTACTTC.

This clonotype was picked up many times. The chain links TRBV20-1 to TRBJ1-5; TRBD1 matches at 9 bases. J lost 0 bases, V lost 1 base, and 13 bases had no gene match. CDR1 and CDR2 (germline): DFQATT, SNEGSKA (reference sequence). The CDR3 has 19 amino acids. The CDR3 loop is CSARVGRTGVSYSNQPQHF. In DNA, the CDR3 is TGCAGTGCTAGAGTGGGTCGGACAGGGGTCTCATATAGCAATCAGCCCCAGCATTTT.

For the CDR3, the DNA is TGTGCCAGCAGCCGTGACAGTGATGGCTACACCTTC. This sequence encodes CASSRDSDGYTF. The chain uses TRBV7-9 and TRBJ1-2; TRBD1 is a possible D gene (5 bases). Germline-derived CDR1 and CDR2 are SEHNR and FQNEAQ (reference sequence). V lost 5 bases and J 6 bases, leaving 10 bases between the germline ends. This CDR3 has 12 amino acids.

As for this clonotype: A much larger clonotype is one base distant, so this may be a read error. V is TRBV3-1 and J is TRBJ1-4; 9 bases match TRBD1. Per germline, CDR1 LGHDT and CDR2 YNNKEL (reference sequence). This CDR3 is 15 amino acids long. The chain's CDR3 is CTSSEGDRVNEKLFF. Here the CDR3 DNA reads TGTACCAGCAGCGAGGGGGACAGGGTGAATGAAAAACTGTTTTTT. The full variable domain, completed using reference TRBV3-1 and TRBJ1-4, is DTAVSQTPKYLVTQMGNDKSIKCEQNLGHDTMYWYKQDSKKFLKIMFSYNNKELIINETVPNRFSPKSPDKAHLNLHINSLELGDSAVYFCTSSEGDRVNEKLFFGSGTQLSVL.

This clonotype was seen repeatedly, ten times or more. The V and J genes are TRBV7-2 and TRBJ2-5; no firm D call. The germline gives CDR1 SGHTA, CDR2 FQGNSA. V lost 5 bases and J 5 bases, leaving 9 bases between the germline ends. The CDR3 covers 12 residues. The CDR3 region is CASSQPWETQYF. CDR3 nucleotides: TGTGCCAGCAGCCAGCCGTGGGAGACCCAGTACTTC.

This clonotype was recorded many times. The germline gene is not matched at one end of the junction; a read error may be the cause. The J gene is TRBJ2-5, the V gene TRBV11-1, with D possibly being TRBD1 (6 bases). This CDR3 has 15 amino acids. Looked up from germline, CDR1 is SGHAT and CDR2 is FQDESV (reference sequence). The CDR3 coding sequence is TGTGCCAGCAGTTTAGGGGGTCTGCGACAAGAGACCCAGTACTTC. Its protein is CASSLGGLRQETQYF. Full variable domain (remainder filled in from reference TRBV11-1 and TRBJ2-5): EAEVAQSPRYKITEKSQAVAFWCDPISGHATLYWYRQILGQGPELLVQFQDESVVDDSQLPKDRFSAERLKGVDSTLKIQPAELGDSAMYLCASSLGGLRQETQYFGPGTRLLVL.

The table lists this clonotype with many counts. CDR3 in DNA: TGTGCCACCAGTGATTCCGGACAGGGCAGATACCAGCCCCAGCATTTT. Protein: CATSDSGQGRYQPQHF. The chain joins TRBV24-1 to TRBJ1-5; 8 positions match TRBD1. This CDR3 is built from 16 residues. The germline V gene has CDR1 KGHDR and CDR2 SFDVKD. The junction had 9 bases not matched to a gene; V was cut back by 2 bases and J by 7 bases.

In its sample, this clonotype was seen many times. This chain joins TRBV19 and TRBJ1-1, with 7 bases that match TRBD1. The J segment lost 4 bases and the V segment lost 8 bases, leaving 10 bases of the junction unmatched. CDR3 length: 14 residues. Germline V lookup: CDR1 LNHDA, CDR2 SQIVND (reference sequence). This chain's CDR3 is CASSLQGVGTEAFF. CDR3 DNA: TGTGCCAGTTCATTGCAGGGGGTCGGCACTGAAGCTTTCTTT.

This clonotype was recorded many times. The chain uses TRBV20-1 and TRBJ1-5, with TRBD1 as a possible D gene (6 bases). The CDR3 has 14 residues. Germline lookup yields CDR1 DFQATT and CDR2 SNEGSKA (reference sequence). V shed 4 bases and J shed 6 bases, with 16 bases lying between them. CDR3 amino acids: CSATPGEEVQPQHF. Written as DNA, the CDR3 is TGCAGTGCTACCCCAGGGGAAGAGGTTCAGCCCCAGCATTTT.

Ten or more counts support this clonotype. The genes are TRBV2 and TRBJ1-5; D unresolved. Trimming stripped 8 bases from V and 0 bases from J, with 8 bases between. The CDR3 consists of 13 residues. CDR1 is SNHLY and CDR2 is FYNNEI in the germline V gene. The CDR3 coding sequence is TGTGCCAGCGGGAAGCATAGCAATCAGCCCCAGCATTTT. Translated: CASGKHSNQPQHF. The full variable domain, rest sourced from reference TRBV2 and TRBJ1-5, is EPEVTQTPSHQVTQMGQEVILRCVPISNHLYFYWYRQILGQKVEFLVSFYNNEISEKSEIFDDQFSVERPDGSNFTLKIRSTKLEDSAMYFCASGKHSNQPQHFGDGTRLSIL.

Comments on this clonotype: This may arise from a read error, as a much more abundant clone is one base away. The chain carries TRBV20-1 and TRBJ1-2; no clear D gene. This CDR3 contains 13 residues. Germline V CDR1 and CDR2: DFQATT, SNEGSKA (reference sequence). As DNA, the CDR3 is TGCAGTGCTAGTGCGGCGGGGAACTATGACTACACCTTC. Protein sequence: CSASAAGNYDYTF.

The table lists this clonotype with many counts. The CDR3 is CASSLRQGVNGYTF. In DNA form, the CDR3 reads TGTGCCAGCAGTTTAAGACAGGGGGTGAATGGCTACACCTTC. The chain links TRBV27 to TRBJ1-2; 9 bases match TRBD1. Trimming removed 2 bases from V and 6 bases from J; junction bases left unmatched: 4. CDR1 and CDR2 (germline): MNHEY, SMNVEV (reference sequence). The CDR3 is made up of 14 amino acids.

This clonotype was counted a few times. The V gene is TRBV7-2, the J gene TRBJ1-6; D gene ambiguous. The CDR3 is 17 amino acids. Trimming took off 4 bases at V and 5 bases at J, with 18 bases between the two ends. Germline V gives CDR1 SGHTA, CDR2 FQGNSA. This chain's CDR3 is CASSSDPVGSHNSPLHF. CDR3 DNA sequence: TGTGCCAGCAGCTCGGACCCCGTTGGGTCCCATAATTCACCCCTCCACTTT.

The sample holds many counts of this clonotype. V and J are TRBV6-1 and TRBJ1-5, with 10 bases identical to TRBD1. The V and J ends lost 7 bases and 0 bases, in that order; junction bases with no gene match: 9. The CDR3 consists of 17 residues. Germline CDR1 MNHNS, CDR2 SASEGT. Written as DNA, the CDR3 is TGTGCCAGCACCCCGGGACAGGGGTTATATAGCAATCAGCCCCAGCATTTT. Encoded protein: CASTPGQGLYSNQPQHF.

This clonotype occurred many times. The chain uses TRBV7-3 and TRBJ1-4; no reliable D call. Trimming left V 0 bases short and J 5 bases short, with 10 bases between. From germline, CDR1 is SGHTA and CDR2 FQGTGA. This CDR3 comprises 15 residues. As DNA, the CDR3 is TGTGCCAGCAGCTTAACGGGTCGGACCAATGAAAAACTGTTTTTT. It codes for CASSLTGRTNEKLFF.

This clonotype was found a few times. The chain employs TRBV7-9 and TRBJ2-2, with unresolved D. Germline lookup yields CDR1 SEHNR and CDR2 FQNEAQ (reference sequence). This CDR3 comprises 16 residues. V lost 0 bases, J lost 0 bases, and 8 bases lay in between. The CDR3 here is CASSLARQANTGELFF. CDR3 nucleotide sequence: TGTGCCAGCAGCTTAGCTAGACAAGCGAACACCGGGGAGCTGTTTTTT. Together with reference TRBV7-9 and TRBJ2-2, the CDR3 gives the full variable domain: DTGVSQNPRHKITKRGQNVTFRCDPISEHNRLYWYRQTLGQGPEFLTYFQNEAQLEKSRLLSDRFSAERPKGSFSTLEIQRTEQGDSAMYLCASSLARQANTGELFFGEGSRLTVL.

This clonotype was detected ten times or more. V and J are TRBV4-1 and TRBJ2-5; D unclear. The CDR3 has 13 residues. V was cut by 2 bases and J by 2 bases, with 6 bases left in between. Germline CDR1 MGHRA, CDR2 YSYEKL. CDR3 residues: CASSQWKQETQYF. As DNA, the CDR3 is TGCGCCAGCAGCCAATGGAAGCAAGAGACCCAGTACTTC.

This clonotype was observed a few times. V is TRBV25-1 and J is TRBJ1-4; 8 bases match TRBD1. The CDR3 is made up of 15 amino acids. Germline lookup yields CDR1 MGHDK and CDR2 SYGVNS. J lost 4 bases, V lost 5 bases, and 6 bases had no gene match. The CDR3 nucleotides read TGTGCCAGCAGTCCTCCAGGGGGCTTTAATGAAAAACTGTTTTTT. This translates into CASSPPGGFNEKLFF.

This clonotype was detected many times. CDR3 region: CASSPGTVREAFF. The CDR3, as DNA: TGTGCCAGCAGTCCCGGGACAGTTCGTGAAGCTTTCTTT. This chain links TRBV27 with TRBJ1-1, with 7 nucleotides matching TRBD1. The V segment lost 5 bases and the J segment 7 bases; nucleotides outside the gene matches: 7. The CDR3 has 13 residues. Germline CDR1 is MNHEY and CDR2 is SMNVEV (reference sequence).

Many counts were recorded for this clonotype. V and J are TRBV27 and TRBJ1-4, with D perhaps matching TRBD1 (6 bases). Germline values: CDR1 MNHEY, CDR2 SMNVEV (reference sequence). The CDR3 has 16 amino acids. The ends were cut back, 4 bases at V and 4 bases at J, with 16 bases in the middle. The CDR3 reads CASSSNRDTYNEKLFF. CDR3 bases: TGTGCCAGCAGTTCGAACCGGGACACATATAATGAAAAACTGTTTTTT.

This clonotype was seen many times. The V call is TRBV27, the J call TRBJ2-1; 8 bases are a match to TRBD1. J gave up 14 bases and V 8 bases, and 8 bases lay outside the gene matches. Looked up from germline, CDR1 is MNHEY and CDR2 is SMNVEV (reference sequence). This CDR3 has 11 amino acids. In DNA form, the CDR3 reads TGTGCCAGCGGCGACAGGGGTTGGGAGTTCTTC. Protein sequence: CASGDRGWEFF.

This sequence joins TRBV10-3 and TRBJ2-1; no clear D gene. V lost 6 bases and J lost 8, with 14 bases in between. In germline, CDR1 is ENHRY, CDR2 SYGVKD. CDR3 length equals 13 residues. This CDR3 is CAISRPPAHEQFF. In DNA form, the CDR3 reads TGTGCCATCAGCCGACCCCCAGCACATGAGCAGTTCTTC.

This clonotype showed up just a few times. This chain connects TRBV3-1 to TRBJ2-2; 7 nucleotides match TRBD2. Germline V gene data show CDR1 as LGHDT and CDR2 as YNNKEL (reference sequence). V was pared by 3 bases and J by 0 bases, with 7 bases of the junction left unmatched. The CDR3 has 17 residues. In nucleotides, the CDR3 is TGTGCCAGCAGCCAGGCCACTAGCGCTACGAACACCGGGGAGCTGTTTTTT. Its protein product is CASSQATSATNTGELFF.

This clonotype was counted at least ten times. The chain has TRBV12-3 or TRBV12-4 and TRBJ2-3, with D perhaps being TRBD1 or TRBD2 (5 bases each). V was trimmed by 3 bases and J by 3 bases, leaving 13 bases between them. The CDR3 is made up of 15 amino acids. CDR3 nucleotide sequence: TGTGCCAGCAGTTTGGGGGAACAAGGGACAGATACGCAGTATTTT. Translating it yields CASSLGEQGTDTQYF.

This clonotype occurred once. The gene calls are TRBV19 and TRBJ2-7; 10 bases map to TRBD1. V was pared by 1 base and J by 3 bases, with 0 bases of the junction left unmatched. Germline values: CDR1 LNHDA, CDR2 SQIVND (reference sequence). This CDR3 has 14 residues. CDR3 in DNA: TGTGCCAGTAGTATAGGGACAGGGGGCTACGAGCAGTACTTC. Translating it yields CASSIGTGGYEQYF.

There are many counts of this clonotype. J is TRBJ2-3 and V is TRBV28; possible D gene TRBD2, 5 bases. Germline loops: CDR1 MDHEN, CDR2 SYDVKM. The CDR3 consists of 10 residues. V shed 8 bases and J shed 6 bases, with 6 bases lying between them. CDR3 in amino acids: CASPGDTQYF. The CDR3 DNA sequence: TGTGCCAGCCCGGGGGATACGCAGTATTTT.